One and the same sample provided the 28 T cell receptor beta chains below, sequenced in a study of blood T cell repertoires in COVID-19. Produced via immunoSEQ multiplex PCR; TCRdb's table is partial and in-frame only. The table lists more than 85,000 clones, 75% to 90% of them singletons. Sequencing input: peripheral blood. These receptors were collected from a woman aged 70 to 79 with acute or convalescent COVID-19.

The chain carries TRBV7-8 and TRBJ2-2, with 10 bases aligning to TRBD1. J gave up 4 bases and V 10 bases, and 12 bases lay outside the gene matches. Germline V CDR1 and CDR2: SGHVS, FQNEAQ. There are 16 residues in the CDR3. The CDR3 here is CATTLRGQGSTGELFF. In DNA, the CDR3 is TGTGCCACCACTCTAAGGGGACAGGGGTCCACCGGGGAGCTGTTTTTT. Full variable domain (remainder filled in from reference TRBV7-8 and TRBJ2-2): GAGVSQSPRYKVAKRGQDVALRCDPISGHVSLFWYQQALGQGPEFLTYFQNEAQLDKSGLPSDRFFAERPEGSVSTLKIQRTQQEDSAVYLCATTLRGQGSTGELFFGEGSRLTVL.

V gene TRBV6-1 combines with J gene TRBJ2-3, with 7 bases aligning to TRBD2. The CDR3 runs 15 residues. With V trimmed by 2 bases and J by 0 bases, 2 bases remained unmatched. CDR1 is MNHNS and CDR2 is SASEGT in the germline V gene. The CDR3 loop reads CASSEWGGSTDTQYF. In nucleotides, the CDR3 is TGTGCCAGCAGTGAATGGGGAGGGAGCACAGATACGCAGTATTTT.

The chain carries TRBV11-2 and TRBJ2-1; 8 bases align to TRBD1. The trim removed 5 bases at V and 11 bases at J, leaving 14 bases unmatched. The germline gives CDR1 SGHAT, CDR2 FQNNGV. The CDR3 covers 15 residues. The CDR3 nucleotides are TGTGCCAGCAGCCTAAACCGGGACAGGTCGCAGAAGCAGTTCTTC. Its translation is CASSLNRDRSQKQFF.

The chain combines TRBV7-2 with TRBJ2-5; 7 nucleotides line up with TRBD2. This CDR3 contains 17 residues. The germline V gene encodes CDR1 SGHTA and CDR2 FQGNSA. Germline trimming cut 5 bases from V and 4 bases from J; bases unmatched to any gene: 16. The CDR3 protein is CASSPKARTRGLETQYF. The CDR3 region has the DNA TGTGCCAGCAGCCCGAAAGCCCGGACTAGAGGTTTAGAGACCCAGTACTTC.

The V gene is TRBV7-9, the J gene TRBJ1-1; D ambiguous. V was cut by 1 base and J by 3 bases, with 12 bases left in between. Per the germline V gene, CDR1 is SEHNR and CDR2 is FQNEAQ (reference sequence). The CDR3 is made up of 15 amino acids. CDR3 region: CASSLGGSGDTEAFF. CDR3 DNA: TGTGCCAGCAGCTTAGGTGGGTCCGGGGACACTGAAGCTTTCTTT.

The rearrangement uses TRBV19 and TRBJ1-2; 11 nucleotides match TRBD1. CDR1 and CDR2 (germline): LNHDA, SQIVND (reference sequence). V was pared by 2 bases and J by 2 bases, with 4 bases of the junction left unmatched. The CDR3 covers 16 residues. DNA of the CDR3: TGTGCCAGTAGTATACGAGGACAGGGGGCGAACTATGGCTACACCTTC. Its protein product is CASSIRGQGANYGYTF.

The V call is TRBV19, the J call TRBJ2-7, with 9 nucleotides matching TRBD1. Per germline, CDR1 LNHDA and CDR2 SQIVND (reference sequence). The CDR3 runs to 14 residues. Germline trimming cut 6 bases from V and 4 bases from J; bases unmatched to any gene: 7. Here the CDR3 DNA reads TGTGCCAGTAGCCACCGGGACAGGGAATACGAGCAGTACTTC. As protein: CASSHRDREYEQYF.

The V and J genes are TRBV3-1 (or the pseudogene TRBV3-2) and TRBJ1-3; D may be TRBD1 (5 bases). Germline V gene data show CDR1 as LGHDT and CDR2 as YNNKEL (reference sequence). The V end lost 4 bases, the J end lost 4 bases, and 20 bases lay between the germline ends. The CDR3 is 17 residues long. CDR3 loop: CASSPPGGSTGGNTIYF. The CDR3 nucleotides are TGTGCCAGCAGCCCCCCGGGGGGGAGCACAGGCGGAAACACCATATATTTT.

The chain uses TRBV28 and TRBJ2-2; TRBD1 agrees at 8 bases. The V gene's germline CDR1 is MDHEN and CDR2 SYDVKM. CDR3 length: 16 amino acids. J lost 5 bases, V lost 7 bases, and 12 bases had no gene match. CDR3 region: CASTRAGQGGTGELFF. The DNA of the CDR3 is TGTGCCAGCACCCGAGCCGGACAGGGCGGGACCGGGGAGCTGTTTTTT.

The chain combines TRBV23-1 with TRBJ2-7; 8 bases are shared with TRBD2. TRBV23-1 is an open reading frame, and its role is uncertain. There are 15 residues in the CDR3. V shed 4 bases, J shed 5 bases, and the junction held 10 bases outside the gene matches. This CDR3 reads CASSPRTSSLDEQYV. For the CDR3, the DNA is TGCGCCAGCAGTCCACGGACTAGCAGTCTCGACGAGCAGTACGTC.

The chain is built from TRBV9 and TRBJ1-1; D possibly corresponds to TRBD1 (5 bases). The V and J ends lost 4 bases and 6 bases respectively, with 19 bases between them. The CDR3 is 15 amino acids. Per the germline V gene, CDR1 is SGDLS and CDR2 is YYNGEE. The CDR3 loop reads CASSPRRGTTPEAFF. The CDR3 DNA is TGTGCCAGCAGCCCCCGGAGGGGCACAACGCCTGAAGCTTTCTTT.

This clone has only one observation. This chain uses TRBV18 with TRBJ2-1, with D possibly being TRBD1 (5 bases). The CDR3 is made up of 16 amino acids. The germline V and J ends were trimmed by 1 base and 1 base, with 11 bases remaining between them. Germline CDR1 reads KGHSH; CDR2 reads LQKENI. CDR3 residues: CASSPRLGVSYNEQFF. DNA of the CDR3: TGTGCCAGCTCACCACGGTTAGGGGTTTCCTACAATGAGCAGTTCTTC.

V is TRBV6-1 and J is TRBJ1-5; 8 bases match TRBD1. The CDR3 totals 16 residues. Germline CDR1 MNHNS, CDR2 SASEGT. After removal of 2 bases from V and 7 bases from J, the junction contained 10 bases not matched to a gene. DNA for the CDR3: TGTGCCAGCAGTGAACTCGGGGGACAGGTATCACAGCCCCAGCATTTT. Its translation: CASSELGGQVSQPQHF.

The chain employs TRBV14 and TRBJ1-1; 8 nucleotides match TRBD1. The CDR3 length is 13 residues. Germline CDR1 reads SGHDN; CDR2 reads FVKESK. V shed 9 bases and J 0 bases; nucleotides not matched to a gene: 3. The CDR3 region is CASGQGLNTEAFF. CDR3 sequence (DNA): TGTGCCAGTGGACAGGGTTTGAACACTGAAGCTTTCTTT.

The CDR3 sequence: CASRTIHSGNTIYF. The CDR3 region has the DNA TGTGCCAGCAGGACTATTCACTCTGGAAACACCATATATTTT. This chain uses TRBV5-6 with TRBJ1-3, with D unclear. V dropped 5 bases and J dropped 0 bases, with 9 bases sitting between them. The CDR3 length is 14 residues. Per the germline V gene, CDR1 is SGHDT and CDR2 is YYEEEE.

The V gene is TRBV29-1, the J gene TRBJ2-3; 7 bases agree with TRBD1. After removal of 5 bases from V and 11 bases from J, the junction contained 13 bases not matched to a gene. This CDR3 has 13 residues. Germline CDR1 reads SQVTM; CDR2 reads ANQGSEA. CDR3 region: CSVRGQEMFMQYF. The CDR3 bases are TGCAGCGTTCGAGGACAGGAAATGTTTATGCAGTATTTT.

This chain links TRBV28 with TRBJ2-4, with 7 positions matching TRBD1. J was trimmed by 0 bases and V by 8 bases; bases with no gene match: 4. The CDR3 totals 14 residues. The germline CDR1 and CDR2 sequences are MDHEN and SYDVKM. The CDR3: CASGRDRAKNIQYF. As DNA, the CDR3 is TGTGCCAGCGGCCGGGACAGAGCCAAAAACATTCAGTACTTC.

J is TRBJ2-1 and V is TRBV25-1; D is undetermined. This CDR3 comprises 16 residues. The germline V gene has CDR1 MGHDK and CDR2 SYGVNS. V was clipped by 1 base and J by 0 bases, with 10 bases between them. The CDR3 protein is CASSESGGSSYNEQFF. CDR3 coding DNA: TGTGCCAGCAGTGAATCTGGCGGTAGCTCCTACAATGAGCAGTTCTTC.

The rearrangement uses TRBV2 and TRBJ2-2; 14 bases map to TRBD2. The length of the CDR3 is 16 residues. Trimming removed 7 bases from V and 4 bases from J; junction bases left unmatched: 5. Per the germline V gene, CDR1 is SNHLY and CDR2 is FYNNEI. CDR3 in amino acids: CASTTGLAGVTGELFF. The CDR3 DNA reads TGTGCCAGCACCACGGGACTAGCGGGAGTCACCGGGGAGCTGTTTTTT.

The chain recombines TRBV5-1 with TRBJ2-5; 10 nucleotides match TRBD2. Germline assignment: CDR1 SGHRS and CDR2 YFSETQ. The junction had 7 bases not matched to a gene; V was cut back by 0 bases and J by 5 bases. The CDR3 is 16 residues long. CDR3 DNA sequence: TGCGCCAGCAGCTTGGAGGCAGCGGGGGGGCCCGAGACCCAGTACTTC. This translates into CASSLEAAGGPETQYF.

The gene calls are TRBV4-1 and TRBJ1-2; D unresolved. The CDR3 is 12 amino acids. Between the trimmed V and J ends, which lost 2 bases and 4 bases, there was a span of 5 bases. Germline assignment: CDR1 MGHRA and CDR2 YSYEKL. CDR3 in amino acids: CASSQSGYGYTF. Written as DNA, the CDR3 is TGCGCCAGCAGCCAATCCGGCTATGGCTACACCTTC.

This chain joins TRBV11-2 and TRBJ2-6; D is undetermined. Per the germline V gene, CDR1 is SGHAT and CDR2 is FQNNGV. CDR3 size: 15 residues. Trimming cost V 2 bases and J 2 bases, with 7 bases left between them. CDR3 nucleotide sequence: TGTGCCAGCAGCTTAAGTGTAGCTGGGGCCAACGTCCTGACTTTC. Encoded protein: CASSLSVAGANVLTF.

The CDR3 sequence is CAWRVGQKNTEAFF. As DNA, the CDR3 is TGTGCCTGGAGAGTGGGACAGAAGAACACTGAAGCTTTCTTT. The V and J genes are TRBV30 and TRBJ1-1; 7 bases line up with TRBD1. V trimming: 3 bases; J trimming: 1 base; junction bases outside the gene matches: 5. The CDR3 has 14 amino acids. Germline V CDR1 and CDR2: GTSNPN, SVGIG (reference sequence).

The V call is TRBV24-1, the J call TRBJ2-1; TRBD2 matches 14 bases. CDR3 length: 20 residues. The germline gives CDR1 KGHDR, CDR2 SFDVKD. J gave up 8 bases and V 1 base, and 15 bases lay outside the gene matches. The CDR3 sequence is CATSDFTGLAGGPQVDEQFF. The CDR3, as DNA: TGTGCCACCAGTGATTTTACCGGACTAGCGGGGGGCCCCCAGGTGGATGAGCAGTTCTTC.

This clone showed up just once. The CDR3 does not end in the conserved phenylalanine or tryptophan, so this is likely a read error. The genes are TRBV5-1 and TRBJ1-1; maybe TRBD1 (5 bases). The CDR3 is made up of 14 amino acids. Trimming took off 0 bases at V and 3 bases at J, with 9 bases between the two ends. Germline CDR1 and CDR2: SGHRS and YFSETQ. CDR3 residues: CASSLGLRDTEAFL. DNA for the CDR3: TGCGCCAGCAGCTTGGGGCTCAGGGACACTGAAGCTTTCCTT.

The chain couples TRBV7-6 to TRBJ1-1; 8 nucleotides agree with TRBD1. This CDR3 contains 13 residues. Germline-derived CDR1 and CDR2 are SGHVS and FNYEAQ. Unmatched junction bases numbered 6, after V lost 3 bases and J lost 9 bases. The CDR3 region is CASSLSGTGKAFF. CDR3 nucleotide sequence: TGTGCCAGCAGCTTGAGCGGGACAGGTAAAGCTTTCTTT.

V is TRBV27 and J is TRBJ1-1, with 10 nucleotides matching TRBD1. The V segment lost 5 bases and the J segment 4 bases; nucleotides outside the gene matches: 10. Germline V gene sequence: CDR1 MNHEY, CDR2 SMNVEV (reference sequence). The CDR3 is made up of 16 amino acids. The CDR3 DNA is TGTGCCAGCAGTGCGACAGGGGGCCGAAGAAGCACTGAAGCTTTCTTT. It is translated as CASSATGGRRSTEAFF.

The chain couples TRBV19 to TRBJ1-2; D is ambiguous. Trimming removed 3 bases at V and 6 bases at J, with 14 bases between. The V gene's germline CDR1 is LNHDA and CDR2 SQIVND (reference sequence). The CDR3 spans 14 residues. CDR3: CASSIGAVFDGYTF. DNA of the CDR3: TGTGCCAGTAGTATCGGAGCTGTATTTGATGGCTACACCTTC.